This TCR beta chain was sequenced in a study of T cells in localized non-small cell lung cancer. This table comes from immunoSEQ multiplex PCR, and its TCRdb copy is limited to in-frame clones, with some not included. Of around 980 clones listed, approximately 33% were seen once; the top ten hold roughly a sixth. This CDR3 contains 14 residues. Germline CDR1 is SGHNT and CDR2 is YENEEA. Within the sample, this clone is large. A read error may account for a junction end that differs from germline. This clonotype originated in a female donor at least 60 years old with stage III squamous cell lung carcinoma. The rearrangement links TRBV11-3 to TRBJ2-7; D ambiguous. This sample comprised normal lung tissue next to the tumor, obtained before any cancer treatment. The CDR3 loop reads CASSLSAFNYEQYF. As DNA, the CDR3 is TGTGCTAGCAGCTTAAGTGCGTTCAACTACGAGCAGTACTTC. Full variable domain (outside the CDR3, taken from reference TRBV11-3 and TRBJ2-7): EAGVVQSPRYKIIEKKQPVAFWCNPISGHNTLYWYLQNLGQGPELLIRYENEEAVDDSQLPKDRFSAERLKGVDSTLKIQPAELGDSAVYLCASSLSAFNYEQYFGPGTRLTVT.